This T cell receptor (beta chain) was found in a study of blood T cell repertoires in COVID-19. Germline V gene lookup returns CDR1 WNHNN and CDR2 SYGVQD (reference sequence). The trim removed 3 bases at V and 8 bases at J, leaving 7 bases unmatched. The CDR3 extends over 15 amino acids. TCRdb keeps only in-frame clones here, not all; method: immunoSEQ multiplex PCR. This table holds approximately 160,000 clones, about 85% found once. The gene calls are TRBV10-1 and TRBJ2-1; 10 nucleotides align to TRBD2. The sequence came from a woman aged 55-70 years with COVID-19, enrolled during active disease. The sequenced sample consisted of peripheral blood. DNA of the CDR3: TGCGCCAGCAGTGACAGCGGGAGGGCCGGGGATGAGCAGTTCTTC. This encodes CASSDSGRAGDEQFF.